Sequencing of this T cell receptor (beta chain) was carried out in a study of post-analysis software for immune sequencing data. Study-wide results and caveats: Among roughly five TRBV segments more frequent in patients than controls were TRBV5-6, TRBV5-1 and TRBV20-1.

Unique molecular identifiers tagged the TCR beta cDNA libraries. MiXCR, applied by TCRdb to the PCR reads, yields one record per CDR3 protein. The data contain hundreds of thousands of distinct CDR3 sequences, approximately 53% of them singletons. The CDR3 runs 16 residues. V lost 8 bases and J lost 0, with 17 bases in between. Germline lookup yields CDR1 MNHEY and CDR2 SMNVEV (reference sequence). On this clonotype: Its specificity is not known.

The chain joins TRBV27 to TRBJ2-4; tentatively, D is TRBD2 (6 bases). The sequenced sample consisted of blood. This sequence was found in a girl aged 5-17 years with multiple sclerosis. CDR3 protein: CASVLNGGEAKNIQYF. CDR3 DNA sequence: TGTGCCAGCGTATTGAACGGGGGTGAAGCCAAAAACATTCAGTACTTC.